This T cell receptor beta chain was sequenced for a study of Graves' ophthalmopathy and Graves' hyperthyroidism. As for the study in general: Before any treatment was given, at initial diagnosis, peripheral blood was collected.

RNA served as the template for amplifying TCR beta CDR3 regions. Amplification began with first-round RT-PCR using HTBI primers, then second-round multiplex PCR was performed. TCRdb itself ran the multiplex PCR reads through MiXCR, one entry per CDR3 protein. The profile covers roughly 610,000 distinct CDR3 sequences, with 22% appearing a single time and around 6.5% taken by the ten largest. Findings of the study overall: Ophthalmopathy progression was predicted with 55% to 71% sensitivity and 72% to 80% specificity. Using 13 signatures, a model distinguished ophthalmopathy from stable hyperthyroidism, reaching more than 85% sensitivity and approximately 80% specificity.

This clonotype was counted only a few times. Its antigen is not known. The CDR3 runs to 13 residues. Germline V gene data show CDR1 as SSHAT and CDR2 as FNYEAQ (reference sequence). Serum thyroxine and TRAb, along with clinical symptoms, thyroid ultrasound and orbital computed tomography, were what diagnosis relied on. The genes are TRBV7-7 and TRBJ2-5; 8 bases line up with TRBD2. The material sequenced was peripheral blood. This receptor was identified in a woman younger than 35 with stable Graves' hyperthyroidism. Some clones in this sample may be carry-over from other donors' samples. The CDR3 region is CASARGGQETQYF. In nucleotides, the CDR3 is TGTGCTAGCGCCCGGGGGGGGCAAGAGACCCAGTACTTC.